The present T cell receptor beta chain was sequenced within a study of T cell responses to AZD1222 COVID-19 vaccine (dated by TCRdb to about 2021). In the study overall: AZD1222 recipients given second doses at about 4 weeks or at about 12 weeks were pooled, since spike-specific TCR depth and breadth were not found to differ between the two schedules. TCR sequencing was performed for roughly 250 trial participants, of whom approximately 200 were given two doses of AZD1222 and some 26 were given two doses of MenACWY control vaccine. Trial participants were enrolled into age subgroups of 18-55, 56-69 and 70-plus years, which contained 148, 28 and 57 TCR-sequenced participants, respectively.

What this sample's time point label stands for: baseline before first vaccination. Samples from vaccinated people were obtained from the UK trials COV001 and COV002, which included a single-blind randomized controlled phase 2/3 trial of AZD1222 (ChAdOx1 nCoV-19) in healthy adults. For TCRbeta chain sequencing, PBMC samples from trial participants were taken at day 0 and at day 28 after the second dose. A note on this clone: No cognate antigen has been identified for it. Qualities for individual bases were not recorded, and no much larger clone is one base off.

CDR1 LGHDT and CDR2 YNNKEL are derived from the germline V gene (reference sequence). From cysteine to phenylalanine, the CDR3 is 12 amino acids long. The entry retains the CDR3 DNA only, 36 bases that are in frame from base 1. V is reduced by 5 bases and J by 8 bases, leaving a spacing of 11 bases between them. The CDR3 regions of human TCRbeta chains were subjected to immunosequencing. On the study's bioinformatics: TCRs in the repertoires were matched against a reference library of SARS-CoV-2-specific TCRs that had been generated with the MIRA antigen-specificity platform. Breadth was defined as the fraction of unique TCRs that were SARS-CoV-2-associated. Depth was defined as the fraction of total T cells that were SARS-CoV-2-associated. Using the MIRA data, every spike-specific TCR was mapped to the spike region that the TCR reacted to and assigned to either a CD4 or a CD8 class. Log10-transformed breadth and depth values were compared by one-way ANOVA with Sidak's multiple comparisons tests. What TCRdb holds here is the immuneACCESS table cut down to in-frame rearrangements. Part of the clones is not present; checked against another copy, under half of the missing clones reflect an unresolved V gene, and the others are unexplained. That table gives V, J and clone size, and the DNA gave D and trimming. This sample holds roughly 120,000 clones; approximately 85% were observed only once. About 1.6% of the sample is taken by the ten largest.

Summary of the overall study and its limitations: Participants were mostly white British and included more females than males, and it was suggested by the authors that clonal diversity may have been underestimated. A significant rise in spike-specific TCR breadth and depth was observed after two AZD1222 doses relative to day 0 and relative to MenACWY recipients. Epitopes outside the regions mutated in the B.1.351 and B.1.1.7 variants were reportedly recognized by nearly half of the unique spike-specific TCRs. The vaccine-associated CD4 TCRs covered the entire spike protein, and the dominant responses fell in regions 160-218 and 743-854. No day 14 peak-response samples were available, so repertoires were characterized only after the peak T cell response. In the small 56-69-year group, the increase in depth fell short of significance, most likely because of low power. Conclusions about previously exposed vaccinees are limited, since just a handful of AZD1222 recipients were seropositive for SARS-CoV-2 at baseline.

Here the sequenced sample was peripheral blood, taken on day 0 of AZD1222 vaccination. The source is an adult in good health. The chain is encoded by TRBV3-1 (or the pseudogene TRBV3-2) joined to TRBJ2-3; tentative D gene TRBD2, with 5 bases matching. The CDR3 here reads CASSFYRGTQYF. The nucleotide sequence is given as TGTGCCAGCAGCTTCTATCGGGGTACGCAGTATTTT.